The T cell receptor beta chain described here comes from a study of tissue T cells after allogeneic stem cell transplantation. Study-wide results and caveats: Only a limited share of tissue TCRs appeared in blood or spleen.

The protocol was immunoSEQ multiplex PCR, while the TCRdb copy is restricted to in-frame clones and leaves out a portion. This table has several hundred clones, under 70% appearing once. Germline CDR1 SGHDT, CDR2 FRDEAV. The CDR3 spans 15 residues. V shed 3 bases, J shed 6 bases, and the junction held 8 bases outside the gene matches. This clone was seen just once. Its antigen is not identified. Genes and germline are mouse. The observed sequence ends 1 residue before the CDR3 terminus, with the missing tail filled in from the germline J gene. The receptor comes from a female BALB/c mouse in good health. The strain's MHC type: H2-d. V usage is TRBV14 and J usage is TRBJ1-5; 8 bases agree with TRBD1. Material: liver tissue. This chain's CDR3 is CASSSSRGLAQAPLF. CDR3 bases read: TGTGCCAGCAGTTCCTCCAGGGGGCTCGCCCAGGCTCCGCTT.